These 18 T cell receptor beta chains came from one sample sequenced in a study of shared clonotypes between healthy human individuals. Assay used: immunoSEQ multiplex PCR; TCRdb lists only in-frame clones, some missing. The data hold 950,000 to 1,100,000 clones, with under 80% observed a single time. The source material was memory CD4+ T cells sorted from blood. Subset specified: CD45RA-negative fraction. These receptors were collected from a young man in good health.

This clone was counted at least ten times. Distinct nucleotide sequences in the sample also encode this CDR3. The chain is built from TRBV29-1 and TRBJ1-2; tentatively, D is TRBD1 (6 bases). Trimming took 5 bases from V and 0 from J, leaving 10 bases between them. Germline V lookup: CDR1 SQVTM, CDR2 ANQGSEA. The CDR3 is made up of 13 amino acids. The CDR3 spells CSVNRATNYGYTF. CDR3 DNA sequence: TGCAGCGTTAACAGGGCAACTAACTATGGCTACACCTTC.

The chain is built from TRBV19 and TRBJ1-6, with TRBD1 matching over 8 bases. The CDR3 totals 15 residues. Germline-derived CDR1 and CDR2 are LNHDA and SQIVND (reference sequence). V trimming: 2 bases; J trimming: 5 bases; junction bases outside the gene matches: 2. The CDR3 loop is CASSIIQGDNSPLHF. In DNA form, the CDR3 reads TGTGCCAGTAGTATAATACAGGGGGATAATTCACCCCTCCACTTT.

This chain links TRBV5-1 with TRBJ2-7, with 9 bases aligning to TRBD1. Trimming removed 3 bases from V and 5 bases from J; junction bases left unmatched: 6. Germline V gene lookup returns CDR1 SGHRS and CDR2 YFSETQ. This CDR3 is built from 14 residues. As DNA, the CDR3 is TGCGCCAGCAGCTCGGGACAGGGAGCTAACGAGCAGTACTTC. It encodes CASSSGQGANEQYF.

This clone appeared a single time. The same CDR3 arises from other DNA sequences in this sample as well. This chain joins TRBV6-5 and TRBJ1-5, with no clear D. This CDR3 region has 9 residues. Trimming shortened V by 5 bases and J by 10 bases, and 3 bases separated the two germline ends. Germline V lookup: CDR1 MNHEY, CDR2 SVGAGI. The DNA for the CDR3 is TGTGCCAGCAGTCCCCCCCAGCATTTT. It yields the protein CASSPPQHF.

V is TRBV6-5 and J is TRBJ2-3; TRBD2 matches 10 bases. J was trimmed by 6 bases and V by 2 bases; bases with no gene match: 8. The germline V gene encodes CDR1 MNHEY and CDR2 SVGAGI. CDR3 length equals 16 residues. In DNA, the CDR3 is TGTGCCAGCAGTTACGTGGCTAGCGGGAGTACGGATACGCAGTATTTT. Its translation: CASSYVASGSTDTQYF.

The chain employs TRBV14 and TRBJ1-2; D may be TRBD1 (5 bases). The CDR3 has 15 residues. V lost 1 base and J 8 bases, leaving 17 bases between the germline ends. Per the germline V gene, CDR1 is SGHDN and CDR2 is FVKESK. CDR3 in amino acids: CASSQGTNLIRGYTF. The CDR3 nucleotides read TGTGCCAGCAGCCAAGGGACAAATCTTATCCGCGGCTACACCTTC.

This chain joins TRBV6-6 and TRBJ1-1, with TRBD1 as a possible D gene (6 bases). Trimming removed 2 bases from V and 7 bases from J, with 11 bases in between. CDR3 length equals 13 residues. The germline V gene encodes CDR1 MNHNY and CDR2 SVGAGI (reference sequence). CDR3 sequence: CASSYLGGSEAFF. The CDR3 DNA reads TGTGCCAGCAGTTACCTCGGGGGCAGTGAAGCTTTCTTT.

This clone was counted ten times or more. CDR3 sequence: CTSSQGTAGRKETQYF. The CDR3 DNA is TGCACCAGCAGCCAAGGGACAGCGGGGAGGAAAGAGACCCAGTACTTC. The J gene is TRBJ2-5, the V gene TRBV1; the D call in the table, TRBD2, was not verified against the DNA. TRBV1 is reported as a pseudogene. This CDR3 comprises 16 residues.

V gene TRBV4-1 combines with J gene TRBJ2-3; D is perhaps TRBD2 (6 bases). Between the trimmed V and J ends, which lost 1 base and 5 bases, there was a span of 13 bases. Germline V gene data show CDR1 as MGHRA and CDR2 as YSYEKL. The CDR3 length is 15 residues. The CDR3 here is CASSQVGTRGDTQYF. The CDR3 nucleotides are TGCGCCAGCAGCCAAGTCGGGACTCGGGGAGATACGCAGTATTTT.

V gene TRBV1 combines with J gene TRBJ2-7; TRBD2 is taken as the D call from the table, unchecked against the DNA. TRBV1 is recorded as a pseudogene. The CDR3 contains 17 residues. The CDR3 is CTSSRAGGPNPYYEQYF. The CDR3 bases are TGCACCAGCAGCCGGGCGGGGGGGCCTAACCCTTATTACGAGCAGTACTTC.

This clone was observed a few times. At one of its ends the junction is not consistent with the germline gene, which may arise from a read error. The rearrangement uses TRBV7-7 and TRBJ2-3, with 9 positions matching TRBD2. The germline V gene encodes CDR1 SSHAT and CDR2 FNYEAQ (reference sequence). The CDR3 totals 17 residues. Here the CDR3 DNA reads TGTGCTAGCAGCTTAGCGCGGCGGGGGGGCCGCACAGATACGCAGTATTTT. Encoded protein: CASSLARRGGRTDTQYF.

The gene calls are TRBV11-2 and TRBJ2-2; 8 bases are a match to TRBD2. Trimming cost V 6 bases and J 0 bases; bases outside gene matches: 6. There are 16 residues in the CDR3. Germline loops: CDR1 SGHAT, CDR2 FQNNGV. CDR3 amino acids: CASSQSGSSNTGELFF. CDR3 in DNA: TGTGCCAGCAGTCAAAGCGGGAGTTCGAACACCGGGGAGCTGTTTTTT. The full variable domain, with the rest looked up from reference TRBV11-2 and TRBJ2-2, is EAGVAQSPRYKIIEKRQSVAFWCNPISGHATLYWYQQILGQGPKLLIQFQNNGVVDDSQLPKDRFSAERLKGVDSTLKIQPAKLEDSAVYLCASSQSGSSNTGELFFGEGSRLTVL.

The chain is built from TRBV15 and TRBJ2-5; tentative D call: TRBD1 (6 bases). Per the germline V gene, CDR1 is LNHNV and CDR2 is YYDKDF (reference sequence). The CDR3 consists of 16 residues. Trimming cost V 0 bases and J 4 bases, with 15 bases left between them. For the CDR3, the DNA is TGTGCCACCAGCAGAGATTATGCTCAGGGGAGAGAGACCCAGTACTTC. It translates to CATSRDYAQGRETQYF.

This clone came up a few times. Other DNA sequences in the same sample also yield this CDR3. The chain uses TRBV11-3 and TRBJ2-5, with 9 bases identical to TRBD2. From germline, CDR1 is SGHNT and CDR2 YENEEA. This CDR3 has 15 residues. The trim removed 1 base at V and 1 base at J, leaving 1 base unmatched. The DNA of the CDR3 is TGTGCCAGCAGCTTAGGCGGGGGGGCCCAAGAGACCCAGTACTTC. Residues: CASSLGGGAQETQYF. The variable domain in full, completed from reference TRBV11-3 and TRBJ2-5, reads EAGVVQSPRYKIIEKKQPVAFWCNPISGHNTLYWYLQNLGQGPELLIRYENEEAVDDSQLPKDRFSAERLKGVDSTLKIQPAELGDSAVYLCASSLGGGAQETQYFGPGTRLLVL.

This chain joins TRBV28 and TRBJ1-2; no clear D gene. The CDR3 is made up of 13 amino acids. V was trimmed by 6 bases and J by 7 bases, leaving 15 bases between them. Germline V gives CDR1 MDHEN, CDR2 SYDVKM. The CDR3 region has the DNA TGTGCCAGCAGGAGAGGGAAGGTAGTTGGCTACACCTTC. It encodes CASRRGKVVGYTF.

Only a few counts were recorded for this clone. Other DNA variants within this sample encode the same CDR3. The chain employs TRBV11-3 and TRBJ2-2; D ambiguous. Trimming removed 1 base from V and 2 bases from J, with 5 bases in between. CDR1 and CDR2 from the germline V gene are SGHNT and YENEEA. The CDR3 sequence is 14 residues long. This CDR3 is CASSLGPNTGELFF. CDR3 sequence (DNA): TGTGCCAGCAGCTTAGGACCAAACACCGGGGAGCTGTTTTTT.

The rearrangement uses TRBV12-5 and TRBJ1-1; 10 bases align to TRBD1. CDR3 length: 14 residues. J lost 5 bases, V lost 5 bases, and 5 bases had no gene match. CDR1 LGHNT and CDR2 FRNRAP come from the germline V gene. As DNA, the CDR3 is TGTGCTAGTGGTCTGGGACAGGGGAATACTGAAGCTTTCTTT. Protein sequence: CASGLGQGNTEAFF.

This clone has a handful of counts. It differs at one base from a far larger clone, so likely a read error. The sample has other DNA sequences that encode this CDR3 too. The chain has TRBV5-6 and TRBJ1-1; D is undetermined. The CDR3 loop spans 13 amino acids. Trimming stripped 2 bases from V and 1 base from J, with 6 bases between. The germline CDR1 and CDR2 sequences are SGHDT and YYEEEE. The DNA for the CDR3 is TGTGCCAGCAGCTTAACAGCGAACACTGAAGCTTTCTTT. Amino acid sequence: CASSLTANTEAFF.